This T cell receptor beta chain was sequenced during a study of T cells expressing NK-cell markers. Overall study context: With respect to HCMV, most of the eight sequenced donors were seropositive, and one was seronegative. Study-wide results and limits: Of CD8+ T cells, roughly 1.0-7.0% belonged to dominant NKG2C+ clonotypes in 5 to 7 donors. For several donors, these clonotypes were likewise the leading ones in the CD3+CD56-NKG2C+ fraction.

Production of TCR beta cDNA relied on 5'RACE template switching with UMIs. No DNA is given; TCRdb re-called the 5' RACE reads and lists each CDR3 protein once. The table counts a few hundred thousand distinct CDR3 sequences; approximately 0.41% lies in the top ten. Germline CDR1 and CDR2: SGHDT and YYEEEE. The CDR3 contains 16 residues. A remark on this clonotype: Its specificity is unknown.

The sample taken for sequencing was blood T cells: a sorted CD56 or NKG2C T cell subset, CD4+ or CD8+ T cells, or bulk PBMC T cells (not recorded which). The V and J genes are TRBV5-6 and TRBJ2-3; there is no DNA to check the TCRdb D call of TRBD2. The TCR was taken from a man aged 18 to 30 in good health. The CDR3 sequence: CASSSRREYGTDTQYF.